These 23 T cell receptor beta chains came from one sample sequenced in a study of regulatory T cells in long-lasting Graves disease. Arm-PCR with iRepertoire HTBI primers amplified the CDR3 regions for these TCR beta libraries. TCRdb called the multiplex PCR reads again in MiXCR, with one record for every CDR3 protein. Among hundreds of thousands of distinct CDR3 sequences listed, around 17% were seen once. Time point meaning: newly diagnosed GD, antithyroid drugs for less than 3 months. Preparation of the TCR library used RNA extracted from PBMCs. This same sample was also taken into another study, of T cells in Graves' hyperthyroidism and ophthalmopathy.

Sequenced material: peripheral blood mononuclear cells (PBMCs), taken at new diagnosis, from a patient treated with antithyroid drugs. Receptors originate from a woman in her thirties with Graves disease.

This clonotype occurred many times. The chain combines TRBV12-3 or TRBV12-4 with TRBJ2-5; D could derive from TRBD1 or TRBD2 (6 bases each). V lost 5 bases to trimming and J lost 0 bases, with 16 bases between them. This CDR3 has 16 residues. The CDR3 DNA is TGTGCCAGCAGTCTAGGGGTGGGGGGCGACCAAGAGACCCAGTACTTC. It yields the protein CASSLGVGGDQETQYF.

The V and J genes are TRBV6-2 or TRBV6-3 and TRBJ2-1; 9 bases align to TRBD2. The CDR3 has 16 residues. Per germline, CDR1 MNHEY and CDR2 SVGEGT. V trimming: 5 bases; J trimming: 0 bases; junction bases outside the gene matches: 5. The CDR3 loop is CASSEAGGSSYNEQFF. In DNA form, the CDR3 reads TGTGCCAGCAGTGAAGCGGGGGGCAGCTCCTACAATGAGCAGTTCTTC.

This clonotype occurred many times. The chain carries TRBV7-3 and TRBJ2-2; D is uncertain. CDR3 length: 14 residues. V lost 2 bases and J lost 4, with 8 bases in between. Germline V gene data show CDR1 as SGHTA and CDR2 as FQGTGA. The CDR3 here is CASSLAGPTGELFF. The CDR3 nucleotides are TGTGCCAGCAGCTTAGCCGGGCCCACCGGGGAGCTGTTTTTT. The entire variable domain, with the rest obtained from reference TRBV7-3 and TRBJ2-2, is as follows: GAGVSQTPSNKVTEKGKYVELRCDPISGHTALYWYRQSLGQGPEFLIYFQGTGAADDSGLPNDRFFAVRPEGSVSTLKIQRTERGDSAVYLCASSLAGPTGELFFGEGSRLTVL.

The chain links TRBV30 to TRBJ2-1; 9 bases fit TRBD2. CDR1 is GTSNPN, CDR2 SVGIG, per germline (reference sequence). The CDR3 runs to 14 residues. V lost 4 bases to trimming and J lost 6 bases; unmatched junction nucleotides: 7. The CDR3: CAWKGLAKSNEQFF. The DNA for the CDR3 is TGTGCCTGGAAGGGACTAGCAAAGTCCAATGAGCAGTTCTTC.

The chain uses TRBV9 and TRBJ2-1; 7 positions agree with TRBD2. Trimming took 0 bases from V and 2 from J; bases not matched to a gene: 11. This CDR3 comprises 18 residues. Germline assignment: CDR1 SGDLS and CDR2 YYNGEE. The CDR3 is CASSVGPGAGPTYNEQFF. CDR3 coding DNA: TGTGCCAGCAGCGTAGGGCCGGGAGCGGGGCCCACCTACAATGAGCAGTTCTTC.

This clonotype occurred many times. This chain joins TRBV15 and TRBJ1-4, with D tentatively TRBD1 (5 bases). The CDR3 consists of 16 residues. The V and J ends lost 0 bases and 5 bases respectively, with 13 bases between them. Germline assignment: CDR1 LNHNV and CDR2 YYDKDF (reference sequence). The CDR3 nucleotides are TGTGCCACCAGCAGAGAGGCCGGGGCAGGGAATGAAAAACTGTTTTTT. Translated, it gives CATSREAGAGNEKLFF.

This clonotype has only a few counts. The chain employs TRBV5-4 and TRBJ1-2, with a tentative D call TRBD1 (5 bases). Between the trimmed V and J ends, which lost 4 bases and 1 base, there was a span of 11 bases. CDR1 SGHNT and CDR2 YYREEE come from the germline V gene (reference sequence). The CDR3 contains 14 residues. The CDR3 bases are TGTGCCAGCAGCAGGCGGGACTTTAACTATGGCTACACCTTC. It is translated as CASSRRDFNYGYTF.

This clonotype appeared many times. The chain joins TRBV28 to TRBJ2-2, with D possibly being TRBD1 or TRBD2 (6 bases each). V was shortened by 4 bases and J by 3 bases, with 12 bases between the two germline ends. The germline V gene encodes CDR1 MDHEN and CDR2 SYDVKM. The CDR3 consists of 15 residues. The CDR3 reads CASSSPEGDTGELFF. The DNA for the CDR3 is TGTGCCAGCAGTTCGCCGGAGGGGGACACCGGGGAGCTGTTTTTT.

In this sample, this clonotype turned up a few times. The gene calls are TRBV5-5 and TRBJ1-5, with D possibly TRBD1 on 6 matching bases. The CDR3 is 14 residues long. Looked up from germline, CDR1 is SGHKS and CDR2 is YYEKEE (reference sequence). The V end lost 3 bases, the J end lost 6 bases, and 13 bases lay between the germline ends. CDR3 sequence reads: CASSSRGGSQPQHF. In nucleotides, the CDR3 is TGTGCCAGCAGCTCGAGAGGGGGAAGTCAGCCCCAGCATTTT.

This clonotype occurred a few times. This chain connects TRBV7-6 to TRBJ1-3, with TRBD1 identical over 9 bases. J lost 2 bases, V lost 5 bases, and 7 bases had no gene match. Looked up from germline, CDR1 is SGHVS and CDR2 is FNYEAQ. The CDR3 is made up of 16 amino acids. CDR3 in amino acids: CASSPRQGGTGNTIYF. For the CDR3, the DNA is TGTGCCAGCAGCCCCCGACAGGGGGGAACTGGAAACACCATATATTTT. The entire variable domain, with the rest obtained from reference TRBV7-6 and TRBJ1-3, is as follows: GAGVSQSPRYKVTKRGQDVALRCDPISGHVSLYWYRQALGQGPEFLTYFNYEAQQDKSGLPNDRFSAERPEGSISTLTIQRTEQRDSAMYRCASSPRQGGTGNTIYFGEGSWLTVV.

This clonotype was found many times. The CDR3 bases are TGTGCCAGCAGTCCTCTCCCCAGGACAGGGACGGGCTACACCTTC. Residues: CASSPLPRTGTGYTF. This chain joins TRBV6-2 or TRBV6-3 and TRBJ1-2, with TRBD1 identical over 8 bases. The CDR3 extends over 15 amino acids. Per germline, CDR1 MNHEY and CDR2 SVGEGT. V shed 5 bases and J 8 bases; nucleotides not matched to a gene: 13.

This clonotype was recorded many times. The chain recombines TRBV27 with TRBJ1-5; 9 bases map to TRBD1. Germline V gene sequence: CDR1 MNHEY, CDR2 SMNVEV (reference sequence). This CDR3 contains 18 residues. J gave up 3 bases and V 4 bases, and 13 bases lay outside the gene matches. In DNA, the CDR3 is TGTGCCAGCAGTTCGACACAACCGGGACAGGGTAACAATCAGCCCCAGCATTTT. Amino acids: CASSSTQPGQGNNQPQHF.

This clonotype was detected many times. The rearrangement links TRBV28 to TRBJ1-6; D is undetermined. Trimming pared 5 bases from V and 12 bases from J, leaving 11 bases between. The CDR3 runs 12 residues. CDR1 is MDHEN and CDR2 is SYDVKM in the germline V gene. The CDR3 nucleotides read TGTGCCAGCAGTGACCCCCTGAAACCCCTCCACTTT. Translation gives CASSDPLKPLHF.

This clonotype has just one count. The junction shows a germline mismatch at one end, possibly a read error. The CDR3, as DNA: TGTGCCAGCAGCTCCCTCAGCGGCCCTTTTTACTATGGCCACACCTTC. This sequence encodes CASSSLSGPFYYGHTF. The V and J genes are TRBV6-1 and TRBJ1-2; the D is unclear. This CDR3 spans 16 amino acids. The germline V gene has CDR1 MNHNS and CDR2 SASEGT.

This clonotype has just one count. The chain combines TRBV19 with TRBJ1-1; 7 bases map to TRBD1. Trimming cost V 6 bases and J 6 bases; bases outside gene matches: 10. The germline CDR1 and CDR2 sequences are LNHDA and SQIVND (reference sequence). The CDR3 is made up of 14 amino acids. As DNA, the CDR3 is TGTGCCAGTAGCACCGACAGGGTGAGGTCTGAAGCTTTCTTT. Translating gives CASSTDRVRSEAFF.

A few counts support this clonotype. The chain carries TRBV7-2 and TRBJ2-1; TRBD2 matches 7 bases. J was trimmed by 10 bases and V by 0 bases; bases with no gene match: 6. CDR1 is SGHTA and CDR2 is FQGNSA in the germline V gene. This CDR3 comprises 14 residues. Here the CDR3 DNA reads TGTGCCAGCAGCTTAGCGGCGGGAGTAGGGGAGCAGTTCTTC. Protein: CASSLAAGVGEQFF.

The sample holds a few counts of this clonotype. The chain joins TRBV20-1 to TRBJ2-7; 12 bases line up with TRBD2. Germline V gene lookup returns CDR1 DFQATT and CDR2 SNEGSKA (reference sequence). V lost 3 bases to trimming and J lost 3 bases; unmatched junction nucleotides: 6. The length of the CDR3 is 15 residues. In DNA, the CDR3 is TGCAGTGCTAGCCCACTAGCGGGAGGACACTACGAGCAGTACTTC. Amino acids: CSASPLAGGHYEQYF.

The genes are TRBV19 and TRBJ1-3, with D uncertain. The germline gives CDR1 LNHDA, CDR2 SQIVND (reference sequence). The V end was cut by 5 bases, the J end by 1 base, with 9 bases between. The CDR3 extends over 14 amino acids. CDR3 sequence reads: CASSPSSSGNTIYF. DNA of the CDR3: TGTGCCAGTAGTCCTTCGAGTTCTGGAAACACCATATATTTT. The variable domain in full, completed from reference TRBV19 and TRBJ1-3, reads DGGITQSPKYLFRKEGQNVTLSCEQNLNHDAMYWYRQDPGQGLRLIYYSQIVNDFQKGDIAEGYSVSREKKESFPLTVTSAQKNPTAFYLCASSPSSSGNTIYFGEGSWLTVV.

With respect to this clonotype: A junction end diverges from the germline sequence, so it may reflect a read error. The V gene is TRBV10-3, the J gene TRBJ1-3; D remains unclear. Germline CDR1 is ENHRY and CDR2 is SYGVKD. CDR3 length: 11 amino acids. The CDR3 spells CAILSENTIYF. The CDR3 nucleotides read TGTGCCATCCTGTCTGAAAACACCATATATTTT.

This clonotype was seen a few times. The J gene is TRBJ1-2, the V gene TRBV5-1; the match to TRBD1 covers 9 bases. Germline V gives CDR1 SGHRS, CDR2 YFSETQ. The CDR3 has 14 residues. Germline trimming cut 7 bases from V and 4 bases from J; bases unmatched to any gene: 8. CDR3 sequence (DNA): TGCGCCAGCGGGAGGGACAGGGAAGGCTATGGCTACACCTTC. It specifies CASGRDREGYGYTF.

This clonotype was counted at least ten times. The V and J genes are TRBV11-3 and TRBJ2-1; no firm D call. The CDR3 is 12 residues long. Looked up from germline, CDR1 is SGHNT and CDR2 is YENEEA. Trimming removed 1 base from V and 8 bases from J, with 6 bases in between. For the CDR3, the DNA is TGTGCCAGCAGCTTAGGTTGGGATGAGCAGTTCTTC. This encodes CASSLGWDEQFF.

The genes are TRBV28 and TRBJ1-5, with D maybe TRBD1 (6 bases). Between the trimmed V and J ends, which lost 3 bases and 1 base, there was a span of 16 bases. Germline values: CDR1 MDHEN, CDR2 SYDVKM. There are 17 residues in the CDR3. In DNA form, the CDR3 reads TGTGCCAGCAGTTTGCCGGGGGCGATGGGGAGCAATCAGCCCCAGCATTTT. This codes for CASSLPGAMGSNQPQHF.

This clonotype was seen many times. The V and J genes are TRBV28 and TRBJ1-1; D is undetermined. The CDR3 totals 15 residues. CDR1 and CDR2 from the germline V gene are MDHEN and SYDVKM. The V gene lost 4 bases and the J gene lost 5 bases, with 17 bases spanning the gap. The chain's CDR3 is CASSSPGLMGTEAFF. CDR3 in DNA: TGTGCCAGCAGTTCCCCGGGCCTAATGGGTACTGAAGCTTTCTTT.